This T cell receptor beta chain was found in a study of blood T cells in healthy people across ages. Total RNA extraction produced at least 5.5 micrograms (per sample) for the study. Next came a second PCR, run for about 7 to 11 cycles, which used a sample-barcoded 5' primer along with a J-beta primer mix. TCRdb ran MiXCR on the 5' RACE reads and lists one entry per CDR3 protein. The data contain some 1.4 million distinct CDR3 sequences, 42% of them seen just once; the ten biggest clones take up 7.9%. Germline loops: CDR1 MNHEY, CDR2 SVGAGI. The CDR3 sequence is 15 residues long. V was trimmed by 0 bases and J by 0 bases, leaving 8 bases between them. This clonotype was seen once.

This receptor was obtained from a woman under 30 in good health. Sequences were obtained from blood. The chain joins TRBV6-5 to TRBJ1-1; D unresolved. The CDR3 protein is CASSYSAVLNTEAFF. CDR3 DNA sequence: TGTGCCAGCAGTTACTCCGCGGTCCTGAACACTGAAGCTTTCTTT.